This TCR beta chain is from a study of cytomegalovirus exposure and HLA in healthy donors. Germline-derived CDR1 and CDR2 are MNHNY and SVGAGI (reference sequence). V was pared by 10 bases and J by 3 bases, with 3 bases of the junction left unmatched. The CDR3 length is 12 residues. Comments on this clone: Antigen specificity is unknown.

Primers included in the PCR were 60 Vbeta and 13 Jbeta primers. Using immunoSEQ multiplex PCR, the repertoire was profiled, and TCRdb retains in-frame clones only, with some absent. The table includes about 180,000 clones, 75% detected once. General study findings and limits: Later analysis identified 15,000 to 20,000 TCR beta sequences associated with HLA alleles, using a false discovery rate threshold of 0.05. The study designated fewer than 200 TCR beta chains cytomegalovirus-associated. It is likely that the observed cluster of highly shared sequence variants was a sequencing artifact. Being productive about 90% or about 30% of the time was typical of most TCR beta V segments in an earlier analysis.

The rearrangement uses TRBV6-6 and TRBJ2-7, with 10 bases lining up with TRBD2. The source material was PBMCs. This sequence was found in a male donor in good health and CMV-seronegative. The CDR3 region is CATRTSGYEQYF. The CDR3 bases are TGTGCCACTAGGACTAGCGGCTACGAGCAGTACTTC.